This T cell receptor (beta chain) appears in the sequencing data of a study of T cell responses to AZD1222 COVID-19 vaccine. Overall study results and limits: There were repertoire samples only from the period after the peak T cell response. Regions 160-218 and 743-854 dominated among vaccine-associated CD4 TCRs spanning spike.

Some clones are missing from TCRdb's copy, which holds only in-frame ones; the method was immunoSEQ multiplex PCR. The sample carries 80,000 to 90,000 clones, less than 95% recorded once. The V and J ends lost 3 bases and 3 bases respectively, with 8 bases between them. The CDR3 runs to 13 residues. About this clone: No antigen is known for it.

Investigators merged groups given second doses at roughly 4 or roughly 12 weeks. This receptor was obtained from an adult who received the AZD1222 COVID-19 vaccine. The specimen comprised peripheral blood, sampled 28 days after the second AZD1222 dose. V usage is TRBV12-3 or TRBV12-4 and J usage is TRBJ1-2; unclear D gene. For the CDR3, the DNA is TGTGCCAGCAGTTTTAACAGTTACTATGGCTACACCTTC. It specifies CASSFNSYYGYTF.